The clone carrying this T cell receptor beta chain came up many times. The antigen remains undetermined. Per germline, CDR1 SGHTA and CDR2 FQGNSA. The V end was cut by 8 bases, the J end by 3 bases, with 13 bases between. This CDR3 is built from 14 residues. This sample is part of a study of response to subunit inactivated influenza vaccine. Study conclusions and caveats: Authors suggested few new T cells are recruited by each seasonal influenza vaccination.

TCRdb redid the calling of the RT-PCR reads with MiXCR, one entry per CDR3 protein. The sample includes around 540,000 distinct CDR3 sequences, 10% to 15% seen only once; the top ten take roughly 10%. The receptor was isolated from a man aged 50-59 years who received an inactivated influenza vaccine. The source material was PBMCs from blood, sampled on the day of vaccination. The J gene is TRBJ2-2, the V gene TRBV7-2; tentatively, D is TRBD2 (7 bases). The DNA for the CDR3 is TGTGCCAGCGGGGGGGGCATGTACACCGGGGAGCTGTTTTTT. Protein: CASGGGMYTGELFF.